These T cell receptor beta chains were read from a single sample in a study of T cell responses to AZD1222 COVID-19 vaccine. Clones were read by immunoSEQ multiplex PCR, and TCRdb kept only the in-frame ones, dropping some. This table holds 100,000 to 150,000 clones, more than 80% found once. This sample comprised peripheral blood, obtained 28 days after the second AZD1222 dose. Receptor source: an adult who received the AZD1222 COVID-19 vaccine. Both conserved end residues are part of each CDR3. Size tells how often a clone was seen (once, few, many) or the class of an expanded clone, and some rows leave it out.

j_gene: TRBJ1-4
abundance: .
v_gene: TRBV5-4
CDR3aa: CASSLSPGDVEKLFF

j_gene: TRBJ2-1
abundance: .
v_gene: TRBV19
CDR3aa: CASQSGGRSYNEQFF

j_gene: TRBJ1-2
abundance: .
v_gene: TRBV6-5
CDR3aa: CAVAPVDLRGYTF

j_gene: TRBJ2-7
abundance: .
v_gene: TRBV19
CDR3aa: CASSMFGAGPHEQYF

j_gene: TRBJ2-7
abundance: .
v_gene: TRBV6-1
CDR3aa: CASSEQGSYEQYF

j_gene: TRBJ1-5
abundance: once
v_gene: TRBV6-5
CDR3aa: CASIWTDSNQPQHF

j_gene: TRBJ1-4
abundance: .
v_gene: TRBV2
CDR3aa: CASSPQGVNEKLFF

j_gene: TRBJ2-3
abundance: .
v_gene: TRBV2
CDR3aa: CASSVRGARTDTQYF

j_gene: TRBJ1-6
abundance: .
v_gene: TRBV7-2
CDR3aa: CASSIRRFDNSPLHF

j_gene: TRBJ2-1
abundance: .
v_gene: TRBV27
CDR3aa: CASSLTSGDYNEQFF

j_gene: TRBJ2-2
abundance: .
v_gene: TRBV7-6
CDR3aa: CASSLDPGRTGELFF

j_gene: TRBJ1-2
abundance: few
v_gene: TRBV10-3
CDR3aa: CAISEVSRGPIYGYTF

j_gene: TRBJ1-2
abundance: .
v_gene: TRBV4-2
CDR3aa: CASSQGRGGYGYTF

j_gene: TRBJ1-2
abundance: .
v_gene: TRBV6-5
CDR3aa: CASSPRAAFYGYTF

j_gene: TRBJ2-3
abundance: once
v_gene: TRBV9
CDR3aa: CASSLRGANTDTQYF

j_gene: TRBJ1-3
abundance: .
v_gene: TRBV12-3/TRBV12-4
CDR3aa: CASSPRDSVYF

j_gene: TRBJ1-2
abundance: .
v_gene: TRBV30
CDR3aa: CAWSVQGEGGYTF

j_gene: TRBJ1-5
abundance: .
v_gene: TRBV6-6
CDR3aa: CASSSQGDQPQHF

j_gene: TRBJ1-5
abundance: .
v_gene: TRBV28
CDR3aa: CASSLRAPSNQPQHF

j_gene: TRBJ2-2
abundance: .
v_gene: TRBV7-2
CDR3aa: CASRPPGGAIGELFF

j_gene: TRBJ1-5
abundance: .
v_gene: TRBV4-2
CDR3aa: CASSQAQGDNQPQHF

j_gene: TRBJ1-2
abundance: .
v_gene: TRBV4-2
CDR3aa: CASSQVVGGEGMDYGYTF

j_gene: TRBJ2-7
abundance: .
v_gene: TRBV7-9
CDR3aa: CASTDDTYEQYF

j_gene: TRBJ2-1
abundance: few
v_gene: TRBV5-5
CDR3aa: CASSPLGGESYNEQFF

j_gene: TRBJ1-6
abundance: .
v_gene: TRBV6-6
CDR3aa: CASGTAYNSPLHF

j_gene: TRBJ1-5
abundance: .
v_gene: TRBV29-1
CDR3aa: CSVGSSGRPQHF

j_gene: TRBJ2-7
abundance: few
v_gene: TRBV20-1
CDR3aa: CSASEGGYEQYF

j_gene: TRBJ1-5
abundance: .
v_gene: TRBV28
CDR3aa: CASKGQGSNQPQHF